The 5 T cell receptor beta chains presented below share a single source sample, sequenced in a study of blood T cell repertoires in COVID-19. Only in-frame clones appear in the TCRdb table, and some are missing; sequencing was by immunoSEQ multiplex PCR. The data hold about 370,000 clones, with around 89% observed a single time. Source material: PBMCs or T cells enriched from blood (not recorded which). The receptors were sampled from a man aged 18 to 29 who had recovered from COVID-19.

The chain recombines TRBV9 with TRBJ1-1; possibly TRBD1 for D (6 bases). CDR3 length: 12 amino acids. The V gene's germline CDR1 is SGDLS and CDR2 YYNGEE. With 7 bases removed from V and 4 bases from J, the gap between germline ends came to 11 bases. The CDR3 spells CASGGAVTEAFF. The CDR3 coding sequence is TGTGCCAGCGGGGGGGCCGTCACTGAAGCTTTCTTT.

This chain joins TRBV3-1 (or the pseudogene TRBV3-2) and TRBJ2-1; D ambiguous. Germline-derived CDR1 and CDR2 are LGHDT and YNNKEL (reference sequence). Trimming left V 0 bases short and J 11 bases short, with 20 bases between. The CDR3 contains 16 residues. The CDR3 loop reads CASSQDRPTTTRKQFF. The CDR3, as DNA: TGTGCCAGCAGCCAAGATAGACCCACCACTACTCGGAAGCAGTTCTTC.

The V call is TRBV18, the J call TRBJ1-1, with a possible D match to TRBD1 (6 bases). The CDR3 is made up of 15 amino acids. Trimming cost V 2 bases and J 3 bases, with 13 bases left between them. Germline V CDR1 and CDR2: KGHSH, LQKENI. The CDR3 protein is CASSPDAGADTEAFF. In DNA form, the CDR3 reads TGTGCCAGCTCACCAGATGCGGGGGCGGACACTGAAGCTTTCTTT.

The chain combines TRBV21-1 with TRBJ2-3; the table gives TRBD2 as D, unverified against the DNA. TRBV21-1 is described as a pseudogene. The CDR3 consists of 16 residues. This CDR3 reads CASSRPGLPNTDTQYF. The CDR3 bases are TGTGCCAGCAGCAGACCGGGACTACCGAACACAGATACGCAGTATTTT.

This clone has a handful of counts. The chain uses TRBV9 and TRBJ2-1, with 8 bases matching TRBD2. There are 15 residues in the CDR3. V dropped 4 bases and J dropped 10; count of bases not matched to a gene: 13. Per the germline V gene, CDR1 is SGDLS and CDR2 is YYNGEE. CDR3 DNA: TGTGCCAGCAGCCCCGGGACTAGAGTCTCCAGCGAGCAGTTCTTC. It is translated as CASSPGTRVSSEQFF.